The 31 T cell receptor beta chains below come from one sample, sequenced in a study of cytomegalovirus exposure and HLA in healthy donors. 60 Vbeta and 13 Jbeta primers were used in PCR. Generated by immunoSEQ multiplex PCR, the TCRdb table keeps only in-frame clones and is missing some. The sample includes 150,000 to 200,000 clones, 9.5% to 15% of them seen just once. What was sequenced was PBMCs. The receptor source for this set is a man aged 45 to 65 in good health and CMV-seropositive.

This clone was detected a few times. This chain joins TRBV27 and TRBJ2-7; D unclear. Germline V lookup: CDR1 MNHEY, CDR2 SMNVEV (reference sequence). The ends were cut back, 3 bases at V and 2 bases at J, with 8 bases in the middle. The CDR3 has 13 residues. The CDR3 is CASSFLSPYEQYF. CDR3 DNA: TGTGCCAGCAGTTTTCTTAGCCCCTACGAGCAGTACTTC.

The chain couples TRBV5-4 to TRBJ2-2; 8 nucleotides match TRBD2. Germline lookup yields CDR1 SGHNT and CDR2 YYREEE (reference sequence). This CDR3 is 16 amino acids long. Trimming cost V 0 bases and J 4 bases; bases outside gene matches: 5. The CDR3 coding sequence is TGTGCCAGCAGCTTGGCGGCGGGGGGAATCACCGGGGAGCTGTTTTTT. Translated: CASSLAAGGITGELFF.

In its sample, this clone was seen once. The V call is TRBV11-3, the J call TRBJ2-1, with D unclear. Germline V gene data show CDR1 as SGHNT and CDR2 as YENEEA. Trimming cost V 0 bases and J 4 bases, with 7 bases left between them. The CDR3 has 14 residues. The CDR3 nucleotides read TGTGCCAGCAGCTTAGATCCCATTTACAATGAGCAGTTCTTC. As protein: CASSLDPIYNEQFF.

A few counts support this clone. The chain has TRBV6-1 and TRBJ2-7; D is uncertain. Trimming cost V 0 bases and J 7 bases, with 7 bases left between them. CDR1 MNHNS and CDR2 SASEGT come from the germline V gene. The CDR3 is made up of 12 amino acids. In nucleotides, the CDR3 is TGTGCCAGCAGTGAAGCTCGGCGGGAGCAGTACGTC. Translated, it gives CASSEARREQYV.

The CDR3 region has the DNA TGTGCCAGCAGTTCCTTGACAGGAGCCGACTTGAACACTGAAGCTTTCTTT. Translating it yields CASSSLTGADLNTEAFF. The V gene is TRBV28, the J gene TRBJ1-1; a possible D gene is TRBD1 (6 bases). V was cut by 4 bases and J by 0 bases, with 18 bases left in between. This CDR3 region has 17 residues. Looked up from germline, CDR1 is MDHEN and CDR2 is SYDVKM.

A few counts support this clone. The chain is built from TRBV5-1 and TRBJ1-4; TRBD1 is a possible D gene (5 bases). CDR3 length: 17 amino acids. V dropped 4 bases and J dropped 0 bases, with 16 bases sitting between them. The germline V gene has CDR1 SGHRS and CDR2 YFSETQ. The CDR3 spells CASSPGHHPPTNEKLFF. CDR3 nucleotides: TGCGCCAGCAGCCCCGGACACCACCCGCCAACTAATGAAAAACTGTTTTTT.

This clone was detected only a few times. The chain carries TRBV21-1 and TRBJ1-1. TRBV21-1 is noted as a pseudogene. This CDR3 spans 13 amino acids. The CDR3 loop is CATPGGGETEAFF. For the CDR3, the DNA is TGTGCCACCCCCGGGGGGGGCGAGACTGAAGCTTTCTTT.

This clone was seen a handful of times. This chain links TRBV4-3 with TRBJ1-2, with a weak D call TRBD1 (5 bases). CDR3 length: 13 amino acids. The germline V gene encodes CDR1 LGHNA and CDR2 YSLEER. With 4 bases removed from V and 7 bases from J, the gap between germline ends came to 13 bases. CDR3 sequence reads: CASSLGQGTGYTF. The DNA for the CDR3 is TGCGCCAGCAGCCTAGGGCAGGGAACTGGCTACACCTTC.

This clone was detected a few times. The V and J genes are TRBV6-1 and TRBJ1-2, with TRBD1 identical over 8 bases. This CDR3 is 12 amino acids long. Per the germline V gene, CDR1 is MNHNS and CDR2 is SASEGT. Unmatched junction bases numbered 4, after V lost 5 bases and J lost 8 bases. CDR3 protein: CASSPTGEGYTF. The CDR3 DNA reads TGTGCCAGCAGTCCGACAGGGGAAGGCTACACCTTC.

This clone was seen a few times. V is TRBV4-1 and J is TRBJ1-2; weak D call: TRBD1 (5 bases). The CDR3 contains 15 residues. Trimming left V 1 base short and J 4 bases short, with 13 bases between. Germline CDR1 is MGHRA and CDR2 is YSYEKL. In DNA form, the CDR3 reads TGCGCCAGCAGCCAAGTTCGCGACAGCGTCTATGGCTACACCTTC. This encodes CASSQVRDSVYGYTF.

The table lists this clone with a few counts. V and J are TRBV7-9 and TRBJ2-5; 12 bases fit TRBD2. Trimming cost V 2 bases and J 2 bases; bases outside gene matches: 3. The CDR3 totals 16 residues. CDR1 and CDR2 from the germline V gene are SEHNR and FQNEAQ (reference sequence). This CDR3 is CASSLTSGGSQETQYF. The CDR3 region has the DNA TGTGCCAGCAGCTTAACTAGCGGGGGGTCACAAGAGACCCAGTACTTC.

This chain links TRBV7-9 with TRBJ2-7, with 7 bases aligning to TRBD2. The CDR3 covers 11 residues. With V trimmed by 11 bases and J by 5 bases, 6 bases remained unmatched. Germline CDR1 reads SEHNR; CDR2 reads FQNEAQ (reference sequence). CDR3: CASTGGHEQYF. The CDR3 region has the DNA TGTGCCTCAACGGGGGGTCACGAGCAGTACTTC.

The chain links TRBV9 to TRBJ1-2; TRBD1 matches at 7 bases. V lost 4 bases to trimming and J lost 5 bases; unmatched junction nucleotides: 11. Germline CDR1 SGDLS, CDR2 YYNGEE. This CDR3 has 15 residues. CDR3 protein: CASSFAGTEGYGYTF. The CDR3 region has the DNA TGTGCCAGCAGCTTCGCCGGGACAGAGGGTTATGGCTACACCTTC. The variable domain in full, completed from reference TRBV9 and TRBJ1-2, reads DSGVTQTPKHLITATGQRVTLRCSPRSGDLSVYWYQQSLDQGLQFLIQYYNGEERAKGNILERFSAQQFPDLHSELNLSSLELGDSALYFCASSFAGTEGYGYTFGSGTRLTVV.

The table lists this clone with a few counts. This chain links TRBV15 with TRBJ2-3, with 8 bases that match TRBD2. The V segment lost 0 bases and the J segment 4 bases; nucleotides outside the gene matches: 9. CDR3 length equals 17 residues. Germline CDR1 and CDR2: LNHNV and YYDKDF (reference sequence). CDR3 coding DNA: TGTGCCACCAGCAGAGATATCCTCGGGGGGGGCGCAGATACGCAGTATTTT. Its translation: CATSRDILGGGADTQYF.

This clone was counted between two and nine times. The chain has TRBV6-5 and TRBJ1-2; TRBD1 matches at 9 bases. Trimming cost V 5 bases and J 6 bases; bases outside gene matches: 10. CDR1 is MNHEY, CDR2 SVGAGI, per germline. CDR3 size: 15 residues. The CDR3 bases are TGTGCCAGCAGTGGTCCGACAGGGGGGGGACATGGCTACACCTTC. Protein product: CASSGPTGGGHGYTF.

The chain employs TRBV7-2 and TRBJ1-2; TRBD1 matches at 8 bases. The CDR3 loop spans 16 amino acids. With 4 bases clipped from V and 3 bases from J, the junction kept 10 bases outside the gene matches. Germline lookup yields CDR1 SGHTA and CDR2 FQGNSA. In nucleotides, the CDR3 is TGTGCCAGCAGCTCCTCGACAGGGGTATATGACTATGGCTACACCTTC. Translation gives CASSSSTGVYDYGYTF.

A few counts support this clone. The CDR3 region has the DNA TGTGCCAGCAGCCGAGATGTTTCACCCCTCCACTTT. The encoded protein is CASSRDVSPLHF. The V call is TRBV11-3, the J call TRBJ1-6; D ambiguous. The CDR3 length is 12 residues. The V gene's germline CDR1 is SGHNT and CDR2 YENEEA. V was pared by 5 bases and J by 9 bases, with 8 bases between.

This sequence joins TRBV7-2 and TRBJ2-3; no reliable D call. V was pared by 1 base and J by 2 bases, with 7 bases between. There are 14 residues in the CDR3. Per germline, CDR1 SGHTA and CDR2 FQGNSA. In DNA, the CDR3 is TGTGCCAGCAGCTTAGTAAAGCTCACAGATACGCAGTATTTT. Protein sequence: CASSLVKLTDTQYF.

This clone was picked up a small number of times. The V and J genes are TRBV21-1 and TRBJ1-5; the D call TRBD1 from the table was never checked on the DNA. TRBV21-1 is designated a pseudogene. CDR3 length: 14 residues. For the CDR3, the DNA is TGTGCCAGCGTAAGAACAGGGGTAGTGCAGCCCCAGCATTTT. This sequence encodes CASVRTGVVQPQHF.

Comments on this clone: At one of its ends the junction is not consistent with the germline gene, which may arise from a read error. The CDR3 region has the DNA TGTGCCAGCACCTTAAGTACCGGGACAGATTTCTACACCTTC. Protein sequence: CASTLSTGTDFYTF. The rearrangement links TRBV7-9 to TRBJ1-2; TRBD1 agrees at 7 bases. The CDR3 is 14 residues long. Germline V gives CDR1 SEHNR, CDR2 FQNEAQ (reference sequence).

In its sample, this clone was seen a few times. The chain combines TRBV7-2 with TRBJ2-5; 10 bases are a match to TRBD2. V lost 1 base and J lost 1; bases outside the gene matches: 6. The germline V gene has CDR1 SGHTA and CDR2 FQGNSA. The CDR3 has 17 amino acids. The CDR3 is CASSLVASGGPQETQYF. CDR3 DNA sequence: TGTGCCAGCAGCTTAGTTGCTAGCGGGGGTCCCCAAGAGACCCAGTACTTC.

This clone occurred a few times. V usage is TRBV18 and J usage is TRBJ1-1, with 8 bases that match TRBD1. The CDR3 sequence is 13 residues long. Germline-derived CDR1 and CDR2 are KGHSH and LQKENI. J gave up 3 bases and V 6 bases, and 3 bases lay outside the gene matches. CDR3 coding DNA: TGTGCCAGCTCGCCGACAGGGGACACTGAAGCTTTCTTT. It translates to CASSPTGDTEAFF.

The sample holds a few counts of this clone. V and J are TRBV6-5 and TRBJ2-2; D possibly corresponds to TRBD2 (5 bases). Trimming removed 6 bases from V and 13 bases from J, with 18 bases in between. Germline loops: CDR1 MNHEY, CDR2 SVGAGI. The CDR3 extends over 13 amino acids. CDR3 in amino acids: CASRTQASRGLFF. Here the CDR3 DNA reads TGTGCCAGCAGAACTCAAGCCTCACGGGGGCTGTTTTTT.

For this clone: Within the sample, other DNA sequences also encode this same CDR3. V gene TRBV30 combines with J gene TRBJ1-3, with D hard to call. CDR3 size: 14 residues. Germline CDR1 and CDR2: GTSNPN and SVGIG (reference sequence). V was clipped by 0 bases and J by 10 bases, with 16 bases between them. CDR3 in DNA: TGTGCCTGGAGTGTACCCGGGAGGTATACAACCATATATTTT. Translation gives CAWSVPGRYTTIYF. Complete variable domain (other parts from reference TRBV30 and TRBJ1-3): SQTIHQWPATLVQPVGSPLSLECTVEGTSNPNLYWYRQAAGRGLQLLFYSVGIGQISSEVPQNLSASRPQDRQFILSSKKLLLSDSGFYLCAWSVPGRYTTIYFGEGSWLTVV.

The chain has TRBV28 and TRBJ2-2; 11 bases are shared with TRBD2. V was clipped by 10 bases and J by 1 base; unmatched bases: 5. The CDR3 consists of 15 residues. CDR1 and CDR2 from the germline V gene are MDHEN and SYDVKM. CDR3 sequence reads: CATLGLAENTGELFF. Here the CDR3 DNA reads TGTGCCACCTTGGGACTAGCGGAGAACACCGGGGAGCTGTTTTTT.

This clone was seen only a few times. The chain recombines TRBV28 with TRBJ2-7; a weak D match, TRBD2 (6 bases). The V and J ends lost 7 bases and 0 bases respectively, with 16 bases between them. Germline V gene sequence: CDR1 MDHEN, CDR2 SYDVKM. The length of the CDR3 is 15 residues. CDR3: CASTEGGARSYEQYV. Here the CDR3 DNA reads TGTGCCAGCACCGAGGGAGGAGCCCGCTCCTACGAGCAGTACGTC.

In its sample, this clone was seen a few times. The chain carries TRBV11-2 and TRBJ1-2; D is undetermined. Per germline, CDR1 SGHAT and CDR2 FQNNGV. The CDR3 contains 12 residues. Trimming stripped 0 bases from V and 8 bases from J, with 7 bases between. The CDR3 sequence: CASSLDRGGYTF. CDR3 coding DNA: TGTGCCAGCAGCTTAGATCGAGGGGGCTACACCTTC.

This clone has just a few counts. Additional DNA sequences in this sample encode the identical CDR3. This sequence joins TRBV7-2 and TRBJ2-6, with unresolved D. The V end lost 2 bases, the J end lost 0 bases, and 11 bases lay between the germline ends. The germline CDR1 and CDR2 sequences are SGHTA and FQGNSA. This CDR3 region has 17 residues. DNA of the CDR3: TGTGCCAGCAGCTTAAATTCCCCCGTCTCTGGGGCCAACGTCCTGACTTTC. Translated, it gives CASSLNSPVSGANVLTF. Complete variable domain (other parts from reference TRBV7-2 and TRBJ2-6): GAGVSQSPSNKVTEKGKDVELRCDPISGHTALYWYRQSLGQGLEFLIYFQGNSAPDKSGLPSDRFSAERTGGSVSTLTIQRTQQEDSAVYLCASSLNSPVSGANVLTFGAGSRLTVL.

This clone showed up just a few times. The rearrangement joins TRBV29-1 to TRBJ1-2, with 7 bases fitting TRBD1. CDR1 and CDR2 from the germline V gene are SQVTM and ANQGSEA. With V trimmed by 7 bases and J by 6 bases, 5 bases remained unmatched. The CDR3 totals 11 residues. CDR3 DNA sequence: TGCAGCGGGTTAGGGGGCGATGGCTACACCTTC. Amino acids: CSGLGGDGYTF.

This chain connects TRBV5-1 to TRBJ2-1; 13 bases line up with TRBD2. Germline lookup yields CDR1 SGHRS and CDR2 YFSETQ. The CDR3 is made up of 15 amino acids. Unmatched junction bases numbered 5, after V lost 4 bases and J lost 7 bases. CDR3 loop: CASSPRTSGGNEQFF. The CDR3 DNA follows: TGCGCCAGCAGCCCTAGGACTAGCGGGGGAAATGAGCAGTTCTTC.

The rearrangement joins TRBV28 to TRBJ1-2; D is unclear. CDR1 is MDHEN and CDR2 is SYDVKM in the germline V gene. The CDR3 sequence is 13 residues long. The V gene lost 7 bases and the J gene lost 3 bases, with 12 bases spanning the gap. CDR3 nucleotide sequence: TGTGCCAGCACTCGACGGGTTGACTATGGCTACACCTTC. It codes for CASTRRVDYGYTF.